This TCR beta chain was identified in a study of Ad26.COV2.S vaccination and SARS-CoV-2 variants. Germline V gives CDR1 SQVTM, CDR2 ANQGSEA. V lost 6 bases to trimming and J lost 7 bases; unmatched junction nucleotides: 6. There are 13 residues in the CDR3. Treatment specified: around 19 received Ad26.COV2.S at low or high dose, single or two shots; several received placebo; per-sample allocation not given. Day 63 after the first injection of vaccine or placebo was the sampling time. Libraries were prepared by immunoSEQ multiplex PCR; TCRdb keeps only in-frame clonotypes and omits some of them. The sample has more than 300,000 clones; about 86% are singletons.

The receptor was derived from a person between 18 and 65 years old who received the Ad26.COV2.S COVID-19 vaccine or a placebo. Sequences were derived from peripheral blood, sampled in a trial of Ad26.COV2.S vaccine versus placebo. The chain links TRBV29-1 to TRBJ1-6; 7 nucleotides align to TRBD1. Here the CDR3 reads CSVKSGGNSPLHF. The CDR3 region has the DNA TGCAGCGTCAAGTCAGGGGGGAATTCACCCCTCCACTTT.